This T cell receptor (beta chain) was documented in a study of OX40 agonist ivuxolimab in advanced cancers. Study-level findings and limits: Expanded clones tended on average to be more numerous among CD8+ T cells than CD4+. At 0.1 to 3.0 mg/kg and by week 6, clonal expansion occurred in CD4+ and CD8+ blood T cells.

Germline V CDR1 and CDR2: SNHLY, FYNNEI. The V and J ends lost 4 bases and 8 bases respectively, with 11 bases between them. This CDR3 has 13 residues. Data came from immunoSEQ multiplex PCR; TCRdb stores just in-frame clones and leaves some out. Among 150,000 to 190,000 clones, 90% to 95% were seen once, and the ten largest hold around 0.33%. Of note for this clone: Its matching antigen is unknown.

This material consisted of CD4+ or CD8+ T cells sorted from blood, taken in a trial of the OX40 agonist ivuxolimab. The chain is built from TRBV2 and TRBJ2-2; D gene uncertain. The clonotype was recovered from an adult with an advanced solid tumor such as melanoma, head and neck, liver or kidney cancer. As DNA, the CDR3 is TGTGCCAGCAGTGCCTCGCTGGGGGGGGAGCTGTTTTTT. It translates to CASSASLGGELFF.